This entry lists 31 T cell receptor beta chains sequenced from one sample in a study of shared clonotypes between healthy human individuals (TCRdb year 2020). The library relied on the immunoSEQ multiplex PCR assay. TCRdb obtained this table from immuneACCESS and retained in-frame rearrangements with V and J assigned. These tables miss some clones; where compared with another copy, unresolved V genes account for less than half of the shortfall, and the remainder is unexplained. This sample holds some 2,500,000 clones; roughly 93% were observed only once. The ten most abundant clones make up around 0.4% of the sample. Sequencing was performed on naive CD4+ T cells from PBMCs. Interpreted using the paper, the cell subset or site label stands for: CD45RA+ positively selected. Receptors were obtained from a man between 18 and 35 years old in good health. Some clones in this sample may be carry-over from other donors' samples.

CDR3 bases: TGTGCCAGCTCTCTCAATCCAACTAGCTCCTACGAGCAGTACTTC. Translating gives CASSLNPTSSYEQYF. The chain joins TRBV18 to TRBJ2-7; possibly TRBD2 for D (5 bases). Looked up from germline, CDR1 is KGHSH and CDR2 is LQKENI. The CDR3 is made up of 15 amino acids. Trimming cost V 6 bases and J 0 bases, with 15 bases left between them.

The chain couples TRBV5-1 to TRBJ1-2; D remains ambiguous. The CDR3 contains 13 residues. Trimming shortened V by 3 bases and J by 8 bases, and 14 bases separated the two germline ends. Germline lookup yields CDR1 SGHRS and CDR2 YFSETQ. Here the CDR3 reads CASSSTGPVGYTF. CDR3 DNA: TGCGCCAGCAGCTCGACCGGGCCGGTCGGCTACACCTTC. The full variable domain, in which reference TRBV5-1 and TRBJ1-2 provide the parts outside the CDR3, is KAGVTQTPRYLIKTRGQQVTLSCSPISGHRSVSWYQQTPGQGLQFLFEYFSETQRNKGNFPGRFSGRQFSNSRSEMNVSTLELGDSALYLCASSSTGPVGYTFGSGTRLTVV.

The CDR3 is CASSQDAGGYNYGYTF. The DNA of the CDR3 is TGCGCCAGCAGCCAAGATGCGGGGGGATATAACTATGGCTACACCTTC. The chain joins TRBV4-1 to TRBJ1-2; D possibly corresponds to TRBD1 (5 bases). The germline V gene has CDR1 MGHRA and CDR2 YSYEKL. This CDR3 contains 16 residues. V was clipped by 0 bases and J by 1 base, with 12 bases between them.

The gene calls are TRBV21-1 and TRBJ2-3; the table's D call of TRBD1 was not tested on the DNA. TRBV21-1 is a recognized pseudogene. The CDR3 covers 17 residues. The DNA of the CDR3 is TGTGCCAGCCTCCTTAGGGGCTTCCTGCCTGGCACAGATACGCAGTATTTT. Its protein product is CASLLRGFLPGTDTQYF.

The gene calls are TRBV7-8 and TRBJ1-1; tentative D call: TRBD1 (5 bases). Between the trimmed V and J ends, which lost 2 bases and 3 bases, there was a span of 16 bases. Germline V lookup: CDR1 SGHVS, CDR2 FQNEAQ. CDR3 length equals 16 residues. The CDR3 nucleotides read TGTGCCAGCAGCTTACCGGGGGTAGTTAGGGACACTGAAGCTTTCTTT. Encoded protein: CASSLPGVVRDTEAFF.

The chain employs TRBV5-1 and TRBJ1-4; D is uncertain. Germline V lookup: CDR1 SGHRS, CDR2 YFSETQ. This CDR3 has 15 residues. Between the trimmed V and J ends, which lost 4 bases and 7 bases, there was a span of 17 bases. CDR3 residues: CASSLPQGNTEKLFF. Written as DNA, the CDR3 is TGCGCCAGCAGCCTCCCCCAAGGGAACACTGAAAAACTGTTTTTT.

This clone is a singleton in its sample. This rearrangement joins TRBV13 to TRBJ1-2; tentatively, D is TRBD1 (5 bases). Trimming removed 5 bases from V and 5 bases from J, with 18 bases in between. The length of the CDR3 is 15 residues. Germline-derived CDR1 and CDR2 are PRHDT and FYEKMQ (reference sequence). CDR3 sequence reads: CASSAGGNRWYGYTF. Written as DNA, the CDR3 is TGTGCCAGCAGCGCGGGGGGGAACCGGTGGTATGGCTACACCTTC.

The V and J genes are TRBV28 and TRBJ2-5; tentative D call: TRBD2 (6 bases). V was cut by 6 bases and J by 5 bases, with 13 bases left in between. Germline lookup yields CDR1 MDHEN and CDR2 SYDVKM. CDR3 length: 13 amino acids. The CDR3 here is CASREAGRETQYF. The CDR3 region has the DNA TGTGCCAGCAGGGAGGCGGGGAGGGAGACCCAGTACTTC.

This rearrangement joins TRBV6-6 to TRBJ2-5; D unresolved. V was clipped by 10 bases and J by 5 bases, with 20 bases between them. The CDR3 contains 14 residues. The germline CDR1 and CDR2 sequences are MNHNY and SVGAGI (reference sequence). In DNA, the CDR3 is TGTGCCATCGTTAGAGGTTTAACGTTCGAGACCCAGTACTTC. Translating gives CAIVRGLTFETQYF.

The chain links TRBV20-1 to TRBJ2-5; D uncertain. The end of the DNA fits TRBJ2-7 better, so the J call may be wrong. The CDR3 consists of 11 residues. Germline CDR1 is DFQATT and CDR2 is SNEGSKA (reference sequence). For the CDR3, the DNA is TGCAGTGCTAGAAGTGGGAACGAGCAGTACTTC. Protein sequence: CSARSGNEQYF.

The chain carries TRBV5-8 and TRBJ2-5; the D gene is possibly TRBD2 (5 bases). V lost 4 bases, J lost 5 bases, and 24 bases lay in between. The CDR3 runs to 17 residues. Germline loops: CDR1 SGHTS, CDR2 YDEGEE. The CDR3 DNA follows: TGTGCCAGCAGCACACGAGATGGCAGTACTCGGAGGGAGACCCAGTACTTC. Its translation is CASSTRDGSTRRETQYF.

This chain joins TRBV5-1 and TRBJ2-7; TRBD2 matches 8 bases. Per germline, CDR1 SGHRS and CDR2 YFSETQ. Germline trimming cut 1 base from V and 7 bases from J; bases unmatched to any gene: 16. This CDR3 is built from 17 residues. This CDR3 is CASSLKLASGTRGEQYF. The CDR3 region has the DNA TGCGCCAGCAGCTTGAAATTGGCTTCAGGGACTAGAGGTGAGCAGTACTTC.

The chain joins TRBV5-1 to TRBJ2-1; D not certain. This CDR3 is built from 16 residues. Trimming took 1 base from V and 0 from J, leaving 11 bases between them. Germline V gene sequence: CDR1 SGHRS, CDR2 YFSETQ. The CDR3 nucleotides are TGCGCCAGCAGCTTGTTTTCGGAGCACTCCTACAATGAGCAGTTCTTC. Translated, it gives CASSLFSEHSYNEQFF.

V usage is TRBV7-6 and J usage is TRBJ2-3; 9 nucleotides match TRBD1. The CDR3 is made up of 16 amino acids. The V gene end was trimmed by 2 bases and the J gene end by 7 bases; junction bases not matched to a gene: 10. The V gene's germline CDR1 is SGHVS and CDR2 FNYEAQ. CDR3 coding DNA: TGTGCCAGCAGCTTAACAATGGGACAGGGCACCCATACGCAGTATTTT. Amino acids: CASSLTMGQGTHTQYF.

The CDR3 bases are TGTGCCTCGTCAGTCCGGGACAGGGACCTTTATACGCAGTATTTT. It translates to CASSVRDRDLYTQYF. The chain uses TRBV6-6 and TRBJ2-3; 9 bases map to TRBD1. Unmatched junction bases numbered 16, after V lost 11 bases and J lost 7 bases. Germline V gene sequence: CDR1 MNHNY, CDR2 SVGAGI (reference sequence). This CDR3 region has 15 residues.

The CDR3 spells CASSLAAASADTQYF. The CDR3 DNA reads as TGTGCCAGCAGCTTAGCAGCGGCTTCGGCGGATACGCAGTATTTT. The rearrangement uses TRBV7-9 and TRBJ2-3; weak D call: TRBD2 (5 bases). This CDR3 is built from 15 residues. V was trimmed by 0 bases and J by 6 bases, leaving 13 bases between them. The germline V gene encodes CDR1 SEHNR and CDR2 FQNEAQ (reference sequence).

The chain links TRBV7-6 to TRBJ2-3; TRBD2 aligns across 9 bases. This CDR3 spans 17 amino acids. Trimming cost V 1 base and J 2 bases; bases outside gene matches: 7. Looked up from germline, CDR1 is SGHVS and CDR2 is FNYEAQ. The CDR3 here is CASSLEYSGRYTDTQYF. DNA for the CDR3: TGTGCCAGCAGCTTAGAGTACAGCGGGAGGTACACAGATACGCAGTATTTT. Full variable domain (outside the CDR3, taken from reference TRBV7-6 and TRBJ2-3): GAGVSQSPRYKVTKRGQDVALRCDPISGHVSLYWYRQALGQGPEFLTYFNYEAQQDKSGLPNDRFSAERPEGSISTLTIQRTEQRDSAMYRCASSLEYSGRYTDTQYFGPGTRLTVL.

The genes are TRBV6-6 and TRBJ1-1; no clear D. CDR1 is MNHNY, CDR2 SVGAGI, per germline (reference sequence). The CDR3 runs 15 residues. Trimming stripped 7 bases from V and 1 base from J, with 16 bases between. The CDR3 reads CASTPFGGSNTEAFF. CDR3 coding DNA: TGTGCCAGCACCCCCTTTGGAGGGTCGAACACTGAAGCTTTCTTT.

This clone was detected only a few times. Other DNA sequences in the same sample also yield this CDR3. The chain has TRBV7-9 and TRBJ2-7; D unresolved. Germline assignment: CDR1 SEHNR and CDR2 FQNEAQ (reference sequence). V lost 2 bases to trimming and J lost 2 bases, with 4 bases between them. This CDR3 spans 12 amino acids. The CDR3, as DNA: TGTGCCAGCAGCTTAACTCCCTACGAGCAGTACTTC. This sequence encodes CASSLTPYEQYF.

CDR3 DNA sequence: TGTGCCACCAGCTCGCGGACCGGGACAGGTCTCGGGGAGCAGTACTTC. It codes for CATSSRTGTGLGEQYF. The chain has TRBV15 and TRBJ2-7; 8 nucleotides line up with TRBD1. After removal of 5 bases from V and 7 bases from J, the junction contained 16 bases not matched to a gene. The V gene's germline CDR1 is LNHNV and CDR2 YYDKDF (reference sequence). This CDR3 has 16 amino acids. The full variable domain, its missing parts supplied by reference TRBV15 and TRBJ2-7, is DAMVIQNPRYQVTQFGKPVTLSCSQTLNHNVMYWYQQKSSQAPKLLFHYYDKDFNNEADTPDNFQSRRPNTSFCFLDIRSPGLGDTAMYLCATSSRTGTGLGEQYFGPGTRLTVT.

This chain links TRBV15 with TRBJ2-2; no clear D gene. Trimming shortened V by 2 bases and J by 3 bases, and 4 bases separated the two germline ends. The CDR3 covers 13 residues. CDR1 is LNHNV and CDR2 is YYDKDF in the germline V gene (reference sequence). DNA of the CDR3: TGTGCCACCAGCAGACCCGACACCGGGGAGCTGTTTTTT. Encoded protein: CATSRPDTGELFF. The whole variable domain, filled in from reference TRBV15 and TRBJ2-2, reads DAMVIQNPRYQVTQFGKPVTLSCSQTLNHNVMYWYQQKSSQAPKLLFHYYDKDFNNEADTPDNFQSRRPNTSFCFLDIRSPGLGDTAMYLCATSRPDTGELFFGEGSRLTVL.

V is TRBV12-5 and J is TRBJ2-1, with TRBD2 matching 14 bases. CDR3 size: 15 residues. Germline CDR1 is LGHNT and CDR2 is FRNRAP. V trimming: 7 bases; J trimming: 6 bases; junction bases outside the gene matches: 5. CDR3 in amino acids: CASATTSGRANEQFF. The CDR3, as DNA: TGTGCTAGTGCTACGACTAGCGGGAGGGCCAATGAGCAGTTCTTC.

The gene calls are TRBV18 and TRBJ1-2; no clear D. With 6 bases removed from V and 8 bases from J, the gap between germline ends came to 10 bases. The V gene's germline CDR1 is KGHSH and CDR2 LQKENI. The CDR3 has 11 residues. The CDR3 bases are TGTGCCAGCTCTCGGGGTTACGGCTACACCTTC. It yields the protein CASSRGYGYTF. Looking up the rest from reference TRBV18 and TRBJ1-2 gives the full variable domain: NAGVMQNPRHLVRRRGQEARLRCSPMKGHSHVYWYRQLPEEGLKFMVYLQKENIIDESGMPKERFSAEFPKEGPSILRIQQVVRGDSAAYFCASSRGYGYTFGSGTRLTVV.

The rearrangement links TRBV19 to TRBJ2-7, with D tentatively TRBD1 (6 bases). V was pared by 6 bases and J by 3 bases, with 15 bases between. Germline V gives CDR1 LNHDA, CDR2 SQIVND (reference sequence). The CDR3 has 14 amino acids. The CDR3 DNA is TGTGCCAGTAGCCCCGGACAGTTCTACTACGAGCAGTACTTC. This translates into CASSPGQFYYEQYF.

V is TRBV28 and J is TRBJ1-4; 9 bases match TRBD1. This CDR3 is built from 16 residues. Germline CDR1 and CDR2: MDHEN and SYDVKM. The ends lost 5 bases at V and 5 bases at J; junction bases unmatched: 9. The CDR3 DNA sequence: TGTGCCAGCAGTCTCAGAACCGGGACAGGGAATGAAAAACTGTTTTTT. It specifies CASSLRTGTGNEKLFF.

This rearrangement joins TRBV7-8 to TRBJ1-2, with TRBD1 matching over 12 bases. Trimming at V came to 5 bases and at J to 4 bases, leaving 5 bases not matched to a gene. CDR3 length: 15 amino acids. Per germline, CDR1 SGHVS and CDR2 FQNEAQ. The CDR3, as DNA: TGTGCCAGCAGCGTCGGGACAGGGGGCAGCTATGGCTACACCTTC. It yields the protein CASSVGTGGSYGYTF.

This chain links TRBV7-9 with TRBJ2-3; 7 bases are shared with TRBD2. J gave up 2 bases and V 4 bases, and 12 bases lay outside the gene matches. CDR1 SEHNR and CDR2 FQNEAQ come from the germline V gene (reference sequence). The CDR3 loop spans 17 amino acids. The chain's CDR3 is CASSSRVGGGATDTQYF. Here the CDR3 DNA reads TGTGCCAGCAGCTCCCGCGTGGGGGGAGGGGCCACAGATACGCAGTATTTT.

The chain combines TRBV5-4 with TRBJ2-2; the D gene is possibly TRBD2 (5 bases). Germline CDR1 is SGHNT and CDR2 is YYREEE (reference sequence). CDR3 length: 15 residues. V was clipped by 5 bases and J by 3 bases, with 14 bases between them. CDR3 sequence (DNA): TGTGCCAGCAGTTATAGAGCGGATTACACCGGGGAGCTGTTTTTT. It translates to CASSYRADYTGELFF.

The chain joins TRBV19 to TRBJ1-1; D may be TRBD1 (5 bases). Germline CDR1 reads LNHDA; CDR2 reads SQIVND (reference sequence). The CDR3 spans 13 residues. V gave up 6 bases and J gave up 4 bases, with 12 bases separating them. CDR3: CASRVRAGTEAFF. DNA for the CDR3: TGTGCCAGTAGGGTCAGGGCGGGCACTGAAGCTTTCTTT.

This clone was seen a few times. Other DNA sequences of this sample code for an identical CDR3. CDR3 DNA sequence: TGTGCCAGCAGTGTCCAGACTAGCAATCAGCCCCAGCATTTT. This sequence encodes CASSVQTSNQPQHF. The chain employs TRBV2 and TRBJ1-5; D is unclear. Germline-derived CDR1 and CDR2 are SNHLY and FYNNEI. The CDR3 spans 14 residues. Trimming took 4 bases from V and 0 from J, leaving 7 bases between them. Complete variable domain (other parts from reference TRBV2 and TRBJ1-5): EPEVTQTPSHQVTQMGQEVILRCVPISNHLYFYWYRQILGQKVEFLVSFYNNEISEKSEIFDDQFSVERPDGSNFTLKIRSTKLEDSAMYFCASSVQTSNQPQHFGDGTRLSIL.

J is TRBJ1-2 and V is TRBV29-1; D not certain. Germline CDR1 and CDR2: SQVTM and ANQGSEA. Trimming cost V 1 base and J 7 bases, with 16 bases left between them. This CDR3 is 14 amino acids long. CDR3 DNA sequence: TGCAGCGTTGAAGGATCCGGGCTTCGACGTGGCTACACCTTC. Its translation is CSVEGSGLRRGYTF.